Shown below are 28 T cell receptor beta chains from a single sample sequenced in a study of cytomegalovirus exposure and HLA in healthy donors. The PCR ran on 60 Vbeta and 13 Jbeta primers. Profiled with immunoSEQ multiplex PCR; TCRdb holds only in-frame clones, not every one. The sample carries 80,000 or so clones, 9.5% to 13% recorded once. The sequencing input was PBMCs. The receptors stem from a man aged 55 to 70 in good health and CMV-seropositive.

In its sample, this clone was seen a few times. This specimen includes other DNA sequences encoding the same CDR3. The rearrangement joins TRBV9 to TRBJ2-1; 10 bases match TRBD2. This CDR3 contains 16 residues. Germline trimming cut 2 bases from V and 3 bases from J; bases unmatched to any gene: 5. The V gene's germline CDR1 is SGDLS and CDR2 YYNGEE. CDR3 coding DNA: TGTGCCAGCAGCGTTGGGCTAGCGGGGGACTACAATGAGCAGTTCTTC. Protein sequence: CASSVGLAGDYNEQFF.

This chain connects TRBV2 to TRBJ1-1; perhaps TRBD1 as D (5 bases). Germline values: CDR1 SNHLY, CDR2 FYNNEI. The CDR3 consists of 13 residues. V lost 6 bases and J 2 bases, leaving 10 bases between the germline ends. The CDR3 sequence: CASRGRVNTEAFF. The CDR3 DNA reads TGTGCCAGCAGGGGGCGAGTAAACACTGAAGCTTTCTTT.

V is TRBV28 and J is TRBJ1-1; D is uncertain. Germline-derived CDR1 and CDR2 are MDHEN and SYDVKM. The CDR3 length is 13 residues. V lost 3 bases to trimming and J lost 2 bases, with 7 bases between them. The CDR3 protein is CASSLNRNTEAFF. The CDR3 DNA reads TGTGCCAGCAGTTTGAACAGAAACACTGAAGCTTTCTTT.

The rearrangement joins TRBV29-1 to TRBJ1-1, with D tentatively TRBD1 (5 bases). The CDR3 is 13 amino acids. CDR1 is SQVTM, CDR2 ANQGSEA, per germline. V was pared by 1 base and J by 4 bases, with 10 bases between. This CDR3 reads CSVEGGGFTEAFF. The CDR3 DNA reads as TGCAGCGTTGAAGGGGGGGGATTCACTGAAGCTTTCTTT.

The CDR3 DNA reads TGTGCCAGCAGCTTAATGTCTGCGGGGGGGCGCACAGATACGCAGTATTTT. It yields the protein CASSLMSAGGRTDTQYF. The chain employs TRBV7-3 and TRBJ2-3, with 9 positions matching TRBD2. The CDR3 length is 17 residues. The V and J ends lost 1 base and 1 base, in that order; junction bases with no gene match: 6. Germline V CDR1 and CDR2: SGHTA, FQGTGA.

This clone was observed a single time. The J gene is TRBJ1-3, the V gene TRBV6-1, with D unclear. Germline CDR1 is MNHNS and CDR2 is SASEGT. Trimming removed 6 bases from V and 4 bases from J, with 16 bases in between. This CDR3 spans 15 amino acids. Here the CDR3 reads CASSATGVVGNTIYF. The CDR3 region has the DNA TGTGCCAGCAGCGCTACCGGGGTTGTAGGAAACACCATATATTTT.

Regarding this clone: Distinct nucleotide sequences in the sample also encode this CDR3. J is TRBJ1-3 and V is TRBV5-4; D not resolved. The CDR3 has 15 residues. Trimming removed 0 bases from V and 1 base from J, with 8 bases in between. Germline V gene sequence: CDR1 SGHNT, CDR2 YYREEE (reference sequence). CDR3 coding DNA: TGTGCCAGCAGCTTGGCGGGAATATCTGGAAACACCATATATTTT. This codes for CASSLAGISGNTIYF.

CDR3 in amino acids: CASSQLGPTSGGTDTQYF. Here the CDR3 DNA reads TGCGCCAGCAGCCAATTAGGCCCGACTAGCGGGGGGACGGATACGCAGTATTTT. V usage is TRBV4-1 and J usage is TRBJ2-3; TRBD2 matches at 13 bases. Trimming at V came to 2 bases and at J to 6 bases, leaving 11 bases not matched to a gene. Germline CDR1 is MGHRA and CDR2 is YSYEKL. CDR3 size: 18 residues.

The J gene is TRBJ2-6, the V gene TRBV18; D is ambiguous. CDR1 and CDR2 from the germline V gene are KGHSH and LQKENI. V was shortened by 2 bases and J by 2 bases, with 19 bases between the two germline ends. The CDR3 runs to 19 residues. CDR3 nucleotide sequence: TGTGCCAGCTCACCAGAAGTGATTTGGGTGGCGGCTGGGGCCAACGTCCTGACTTTC. Its translation: CASSPEVIWVAAGANVLTF. The whole variable domain, filled in from reference TRBV18 and TRBJ2-6, reads NAGVMQNPRHLVRRRGQEARLRCSPMKGHSHVYWYRQLPEEGLKFMVYLQKENIIDESGMPKERFSAEFPKEGPSILRIQQVVRGDSAAYFCASSPEVIWVAAGANVLTFGAGSRLTVL.

This clone was detected a few times. The V call is TRBV18, the J call TRBJ1-2, with unresolved D. Germline-derived CDR1 and CDR2 are KGHSH and LQKENI. The CDR3 is 14 amino acids. V was pared by 0 bases and J by 1 base, with 6 bases between. The CDR3 nucleotides read TGTGCCAGCTCACCACCGAACGGTAACTATGGCTACACCTTC. This encodes CASSPPNGNYGYTF.

V is TRBV6-6 and J is TRBJ2-1, with 8 nucleotides matching TRBD1. Germline V lookup: CDR1 MNHNY, CDR2 SVGAGI (reference sequence). Trimming cost V 5 bases and J 9 bases; bases outside gene matches: 3. This CDR3 has 12 residues. The CDR3 spells CASSDRGSEQFF. The DNA of the CDR3 is TGTGCCAGCAGTGACAGGGGTTCTGAGCAGTTCTTC.

The chain has TRBV6-5 and TRBJ2-5, with 8 bases aligning to TRBD1. Germline values: CDR1 MNHEY, CDR2 SVGAGI. V gave up 7 bases and J gave up 7 bases; unmatched junction bases: 11. The CDR3 totals 14 residues. The CDR3 DNA follows: TGTGCCAGCACTCCCCAGGGGGCAGTCGGGACCCAGTACTTC. This translates into CASTPQGAVGTQYF.

This chain joins TRBV10-1 and TRBJ1-5; 9 positions match TRBD1. This CDR3 spans 18 amino acids. Germline V gene sequence: CDR1 WNHNN, CDR2 SYGVQD (reference sequence). Unmatched junction bases numbered 12, after V lost 3 bases and J lost 3 bases. The CDR3 sequence: CASSEGGQGSPHNQPQHF. The CDR3 nucleotides read TGCGCCAGCAGTGAAGGGGGACAGGGTTCCCCTCACAATCAGCCCCAGCATTTT.

This clone occurred a few times. The rearrangement uses TRBV5-1 and TRBJ2-2; 8 bases line up with TRBD2. The CDR3 totals 18 residues. J was trimmed by 4 bases and V by 0 bases; bases with no gene match: 11. Per germline, CDR1 SGHRS and CDR2 YFSETQ. CDR3 DNA sequence: TGCGCCAGCAGCTTGGGCCCCGGGGGGGACACCTTCACCGGGGAGCTGTTTTTT. It yields the protein CASSLGPGGDTFTGELFF.

The CDR3 sequence: CASSLDGGGYQPQHF. The CDR3 DNA follows: TGTGCCAGCAGTTTAGACGGGGGAGGCTATCAGCCCCAGCATTTT. The rearrangement links TRBV27 to TRBJ1-5, with TRBD1 as a possible D gene (5 bases). Germline CDR1 MNHEY, CDR2 SMNVEV (reference sequence). V was pared by 2 bases and J by 5 bases, with 13 bases between. The CDR3 has 15 residues.

In its sample, this clone was seen a few times. The CDR3 ends on some other residue instead of the conserved phenylalanine or tryptophan, so this is likely a read error. This chain links TRBV5-6 with TRBJ1-1, with a possible D match to TRBD1 (5 bases). Germline V gene lookup returns CDR1 SGHDT and CDR2 YYEEEE. Trimming cost V 6 bases and J 5 bases, with 23 bases left between them. This CDR3 comprises 16 residues. This CDR3 reads CASTIGEGRLGTEAFL. The CDR3 bases are TGTGCCAGCACCATCGGGGAGGGGCGATTAGGTACTGAAGCTTTCCTT.

The chain carries TRBV2 and TRBJ1-6; unclear D gene. The germline V and J ends were trimmed by 5 bases and 4 bases, with 12 bases remaining between them. In germline, CDR1 is SNHLY, CDR2 FYNNEI. This CDR3 has 15 amino acids. CDR3 DNA sequence: TGTGCCAGCAGTCAGGACTCGGTGTATAATTCACCCCTCCACTTT. This encodes CASSQDSVYNSPLHF.

Regarding this clone: At one end the junction does not follow the germline gene, possibly because of a read error. This sequence joins TRBV19 and TRBJ1-2; D unclear. In germline, CDR1 is LNHDA, CDR2 SQIVND (reference sequence). The CDR3 consists of 12 residues. The CDR3 region is CASSQNDYGYTF. The CDR3 DNA follows: TGTGCCAGTAGTCAGAACGACTACGGCTACACCTTC. Using reference TRBV19 and TRBJ1-2 for the parts outside the CDR3, the full variable domain is DGGITQSPKYLFRKEGQNVTLSCEQNLNHDAMYWYRQDPGQGLRLIYYSQIVNDFQKGDIAEGYSVSREKKESFPLTVTSAQKNPTAFYLCASSQNDYGYTFGSGTRLTVV.

This chain connects TRBV5-6 to TRBJ2-7; D gene unclear. V lost 1 base to trimming and J lost 0 bases, with 8 bases between them. CDR1 is SGHDT and CDR2 is YYEEEE in the germline V gene. There are 14 residues in the CDR3. In DNA, the CDR3 is TGTGCCAGCAGCTTGTACAGTAGCTCCTACGAGCAGTACTTC. Its protein product is CASSLYSSSYEQYF.

This clone was observed a handful of times. The V gene is TRBV29-1, the J gene TRBJ2-5; D call uncertain. Trimming took 2 bases from V and 3 from J, leaving 4 bases between them. The CDR3 is 11 residues long. CDR1 SQVTM and CDR2 ANQGSEA come from the germline V gene. Here the CDR3 reads CSVEPKETQYF. Written as DNA, the CDR3 is TGCAGCGTTGAACCTAAAGAGACCCAGTACTTC. Full variable domain (outside the CDR3, taken from reference TRBV29-1 and TRBJ2-5): SAVISQKPSRDICQRGTSLTIQCQVDSQVTMMFWYRQQPGQSLTLIATANQGSEATYESGFVIDKFPISRPNLTFSTLTVSNMSPEDSSIYLCSVEPKETQYFGPGTRLLVL.

This chain connects TRBV5-1 to TRBJ2-7; D is possibly TRBD2 (6 bases). CDR3 size: 14 residues. V dropped 4 bases and J dropped 3 bases, with 14 bases sitting between them. The germline V gene has CDR1 SGHRS and CDR2 YFSETQ. CDR3 loop: CASSRRDSNYEQYF. CDR3 bases: TGCGCCAGCAGCCGCCGGGACTCGAACTACGAGCAGTACTTC. Full variable domain (missing parts from reference TRBV5-1 and TRBJ2-7): KAGVTQTPRYLIKTRGQQVTLSCSPISGHRSVSWYQQTPGQGLQFLFEYFSETQRNKGNFPGRFSGRQFSNSRSEMNVSTLELGDSALYLCASSRRDSNYEQYFGPGTRLTVT.

This chain links TRBV10-1 with TRBJ1-1, with TRBD1 matching 8 bases. CDR1 and CDR2 from the germline V gene are WNHNN and SYGVQD (reference sequence). The CDR3 length is 18 residues. V dropped 0 bases and J dropped 1; count of bases not matched to a gene: 10. The CDR3: CASSESLGTGTTNTEAFF. In DNA, the CDR3 is TGCGCCAGCAGTGAGTCGTTAGGGACAGGCACTACGAACACTGAAGCTTTCTTT.

The gene calls are TRBV7-9 and TRBJ2-3; possibly TRBD2 for D (5 bases). The CDR3 has 12 residues. Germline V gene sequence: CDR1 SEHNR, CDR2 FQNEAQ (reference sequence). The V and J ends lost 11 bases and 2 bases respectively, with 11 bases between them. The DNA for the CDR3 is TGTGCCTCCTCAGCGGACACAGATACGCAGTATTTT. Residues: CASSADTDTQYF.

This clone has just a few counts. The rearrangement links TRBV29-1 to TRBJ2-1; possible D gene TRBD2, 5 bases. Trimming removed 0 bases from V and 6 bases from J, with 9 bases in between. Germline loops: CDR1 SQVTM, CDR2 ANQGSEA. The CDR3 is made up of 13 amino acids. The CDR3 region is CSVEEGGTNEQFF. The CDR3 nucleotides are TGCAGCGTTGAAGAAGGAGGCACCAATGAGCAGTTCTTC.

The rearrangement links TRBV18 to TRBJ1-5; possibly TRBD1 for D (5 bases). Germline V gives CDR1 KGHSH, CDR2 LQKENI. Trimming took 1 base from V and 3 from J, leaving 10 bases between them. CDR3 length: 15 residues. The CDR3: CASSPLREANQPQHF. In DNA, the CDR3 is TGTGCCAGCTCACCACTCAGGGAGGCCAATCAGCCCCAGCATTTT.

The table lists this clone with a few counts. The chain recombines TRBV18 with TRBJ1-2; D is unresolved. V was cut by 4 bases and J by 8 bases, with 14 bases left in between. The CDR3 runs 13 residues. Germline V gene data show CDR1 as KGHSH and CDR2 as LQKENI. This chain's CDR3 is CASSLVAGDGYTF. The CDR3 bases are TGTGCCAGCTCACTCGTGGCGGGAGACGGCTACACCTTC.

V gene TRBV5-1 combines with J gene TRBJ2-5; 10 bases agree with TRBD2. CDR3 size: 15 residues. CDR1 is SGHRS and CDR2 is YFSETQ in the germline V gene. V was clipped by 4 bases and J by 4 bases; unmatched bases: 7. CDR3 region: CASSTEAGGSETQYF. For the CDR3, the DNA is TGCGCCAGCAGCACGGAAGCGGGAGGGTCAGAGACCCAGTACTTC.

This clone turned up a few times. V gene TRBV7-3 combines with J gene TRBJ1-1; 7 bases are shared with TRBD1. Losses at the gene ends were 4 bases for V and 0 bases for J; bases not matched to a gene: 2. The germline V gene encodes CDR1 SGHTA and CDR2 FQGTGA. This CDR3 spans 14 amino acids. Written as DNA, the CDR3 is TGTGCCAGCAGCTCGACAGGGTTGAACACTGAAGCTTTCTTT. Translating gives CASSSTGLNTEAFF.